Listed below are T cell receptor beta chains from one sample, sequenced in a study of breast tumors, draining lymph nodes, adjacent tissues. TCRdb independently ran MiXCR on the multiplex PCR reads; one entry per CDR3 protein. This table has 150,000 to 200,000 distinct CDR3 sequences, approximately 31% appearing once. Sequences were obtained from axillary lymph node tissue. The receptors here all came from a female donor with breast cancer. Some clones in this sample may be carry-over from other donors' samples. CDR3s include the opening cysteine and the closing phenylalanine or tryptophan. Each record gives: D gene, CDR3 length, J gene, V gene, clone size, CDR3 protein, CDR3 DNA. A D gene is named only where the DNA matches it firmly. Not every row has a clone size; where given, it reads once, few, many or a size class.

NA	15	TRBJ2-1	TRBV28	few	CASSRRGGWDNEQFF	TGTGCCAGCAGTAGACGAGGGGGGTGGGACAATGAGCAGTTCTTC
NA	15	TRBJ1-3	TRBV10-2	many	CASRQNSFSGNTIYF	TGCGCCAGCAGACAGAACAGCTTCTCTGGAAACACCATATATTTT
TRBD1	15	TRBJ2-3	TRBV11-2	NA	CASSPTGTGVDTQYF	TGTGCCAGCAGCCCAACCGGGACAGGGGTAGATACGCAGTATTTT
NA	13	TRBJ1-4	TRBV15	NA	CATTRGDREKLFF	TGTGCCACCACGCGGGGCGACAGGGAAAAACTGTTTTTT
NA	13	TRBJ1-2	TRBV7-2	NA	CASSLQQRLGYTF	TGTGCCAGCAGCCTACAGCAACGGTTGGGCTACACCTTC
TRBD1	15	TRBJ1-5	TRBV6-5	NA	CASSHADRGGQPQHF	TGTGCCAGCAGTCACGCAGACAGGGGCGGACAGCCCCAGCATTTT
NA	13	TRBJ2-7	TRBV6-2/TRBV6-3	many	CASSYGGNYEQYF	TGTGCCAGCAGTTATGGCGGGAACTACGAGCAGTACTTC
NA	16	TRBJ2-2	TRBV7-9	many	CASSPLTGSETGELFF	TGTGCCAGCAGCCCTCTGACAGGCTCAGAGACCGGGGAGCTGTTTTTT
NA	15	TRBJ1-1	TRBV20-1	few	CSARAAKGTFPEAFF	TGCAGTGCTAGGGCGGCGAAGGGAACCTTCCCTGAAGCTTTCTTT
NA	14	TRBJ1-2	TRBV5-1	many	CASTPLQGTYGYTF	TGCGCCAGCACCCCCCTGCAGGGGACCTATGGCTACACCTTC
NA	15	TRBJ2-1	TRBV19	many	CASSIEGESYNEQFF	TGTGCCAGTAGTATAGAAGGGGAGTCTTACAATGAGCAGTTCTTC
TRBD2	16	TRBJ2-5	TRBV2	once	CASSLRSGGRGETQYF	TGTGCCAGCAGTTTGAGGAGCGGGGGGCGGGGAGAGACCCAGTACTTC
NA	14	TRBJ1-5	TRBV6-5	many	CASSAGLSNQPQHF	TGTGCCAGCAGCGCAGGACTTAGCAATCAGCCCCAGCATTTT
TRBD2	15	TRBJ2-3	TRBV20-1	many	CSAMGTSRSTDTQYF	TGCAGTGCTATGGGGACTAGCAGGTCCACAGATACGCAGTATTTT
TRBD1	19	TRBJ1-4	TRBV7-9	NA	CASSFRASSGSDRVEKLFF	TGTGCCAGCAGCTTTCGTGCCAGCAGTGGGTCGGACAGGGTTGAAAAACTGTTTTTT
TRBD1	15	TRBJ2-7	TRBV7-8	many	CASSAGTGPSYEQYF	TGTGCCAGCAGCGCTGGGACAGGACCCTCCTACGAGCAGTACTTC
NA	19	TRBJ2-7	TRBV5-1	NA	CASSLPVPGFAGKYYEQYF	TGCGCCAGCAGCCTCCCCGTACCGGGGTTCGCGGGAAAGTACTACGAGCAGTACTTC
NA	13	TRBJ2-4	TRBV7-9	many	CASSFGDVRIQYF	TGTGCCAGCAGCTTTGGGGACGTTCGCATTCAGTACTTC
TRBD2	14	TRBJ2-7	TRBV3-1	many	CASSRLAGDYEQYF	TGTGCCAGCAGCCGACTAGCGGGAGATTACGAGCAGTACTTC
TRBD1	16	TRBJ1-6	TRBV5-1	many	CASSLTDRGGNSPLHF	TGCGCCAGCAGCTTAACTGACAGGGGAGGGAATTCACCCCTCCACTTT
NA	15	TRBJ1-4	TRBV2	many	CASSIRSATNEKLFF	TGTGCCAGCAGCATTCGGAGCGCAACTAATGAAAAACTGTTTTTT
TRBD1	14	TRBJ2-3	TRBV5-4	NA	CAGMRTGGTDTQYF	TGTGCCGGCATGAGGACAGGGGGCACAGATACGCAGTATTTT
NA	13	TRBJ2-2	TRBV2	many	CASSVTSHGELFF	TGTGCCAGCAGCGTTACGTCTCACGGGGAGCTGTTTTTT
NA	14	TRBJ2-3	TRBV19	many	CASSKDSSTDTQYF	TGTGCCAGTAGTAAGGACAGCAGCACAGATACGCAGTATTTT
NA	13	TRBJ2-5	TRBV20-1	many	CSASAGVEETQYF	TGCAGTGCTAGTGCAGGGGTTGAAGAGACCCAGTACTTC
TRBD2	13	TRBJ2-1	TRBV20-1	many	CSARWTSGNEQFF	TGCAGTGCTAGATGGACTAGCGGGAATGAGCAGTTCTTC
TRBD2	16	TRBJ2-3	TRBV20-1	many	CSARTSGTGRADTQYF	TGCAGTGCCCGGACTAGCGGAACTGGAAGGGCAGATACGCAGTATTTT
TRBD1	13	TRBJ1-4	TRBV19	NA	CASWGQGNEKLFF	TGTGCCAGTTGGGGACAGGGAAATGAAAAACTGTTTTTT
TRBD2	15	TRBJ2-7	TRBV25-1	many	CASSEGIAGGYEQYF	TGTGCCAGCAGTGAGGGTATAGCGGGGGGCTACGAGCAGTACTTC
NA	11	TRBJ2-5	TRBV19	NA	CARLYQETQYF	TGTGCTAGATTGTACCAAGAGACCCAGTACTTC
TRBD1	15	TRBJ1-4	TRBV20-1	many	CSARGTGATNEKLFF	TGCAGTGCTAGAGGGACAGGGGCAACTAATGAAAAACTGTTTTTT